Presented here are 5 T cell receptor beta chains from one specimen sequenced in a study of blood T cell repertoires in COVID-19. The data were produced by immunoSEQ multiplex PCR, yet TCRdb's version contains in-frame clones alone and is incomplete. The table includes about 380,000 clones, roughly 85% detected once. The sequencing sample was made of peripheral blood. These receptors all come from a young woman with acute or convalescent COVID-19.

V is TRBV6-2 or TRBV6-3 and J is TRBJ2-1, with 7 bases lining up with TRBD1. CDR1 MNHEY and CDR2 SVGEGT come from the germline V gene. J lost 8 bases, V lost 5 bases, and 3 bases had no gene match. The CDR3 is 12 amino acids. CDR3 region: CASSRQGDEQFF. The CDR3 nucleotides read TGTGCCAGCAGTAGGCAGGGGGATGAGCAGTTCTTC.

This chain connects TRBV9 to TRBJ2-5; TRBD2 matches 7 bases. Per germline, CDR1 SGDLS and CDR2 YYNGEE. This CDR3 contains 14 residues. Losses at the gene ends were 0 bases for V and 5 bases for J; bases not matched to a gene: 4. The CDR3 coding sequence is TGTGCCAGCAGCGTAGGAGCGGGGCGGGAGACCCAGTACTTC. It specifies CASSVGAGRETQYF.

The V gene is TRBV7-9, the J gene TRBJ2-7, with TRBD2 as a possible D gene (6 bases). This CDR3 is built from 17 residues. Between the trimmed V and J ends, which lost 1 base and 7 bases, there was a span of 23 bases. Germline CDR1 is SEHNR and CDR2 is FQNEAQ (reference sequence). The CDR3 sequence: CASSLGTGVLMREEQYF. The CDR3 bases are TGTGCCAGCAGCTTAGGGACTGGGGTTTTGATGCGGGAAGAGCAGTACTTC. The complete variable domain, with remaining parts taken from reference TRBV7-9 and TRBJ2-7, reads DTGVSQNPRHKITKRGQNVTFRCDPISEHNRLYWYRQTLGQGPEFLTYFQNEAQLEKSRLLSDRFSAERPKGSFSTLEIQRTEQGDSAMYLCASSLGTGVLMREEQYFGPGTRLTVT.

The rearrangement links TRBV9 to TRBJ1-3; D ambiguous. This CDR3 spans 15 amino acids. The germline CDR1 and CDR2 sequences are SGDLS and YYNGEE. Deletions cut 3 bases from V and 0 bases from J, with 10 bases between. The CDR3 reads CASSGYSTSGNTIYF. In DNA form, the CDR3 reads TGTGCCAGCAGCGGGTACAGTACCTCTGGAAACACCATATATTTT.

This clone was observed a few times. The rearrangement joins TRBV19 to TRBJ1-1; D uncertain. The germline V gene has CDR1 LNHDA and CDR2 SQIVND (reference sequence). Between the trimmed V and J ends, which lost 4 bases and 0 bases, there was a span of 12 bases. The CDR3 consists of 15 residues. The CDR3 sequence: CASSSPRGVNTEAFF. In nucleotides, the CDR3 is TGTGCCAGTAGTAGCCCCCGGGGTGTGAACACTGAAGCTTTCTTT.